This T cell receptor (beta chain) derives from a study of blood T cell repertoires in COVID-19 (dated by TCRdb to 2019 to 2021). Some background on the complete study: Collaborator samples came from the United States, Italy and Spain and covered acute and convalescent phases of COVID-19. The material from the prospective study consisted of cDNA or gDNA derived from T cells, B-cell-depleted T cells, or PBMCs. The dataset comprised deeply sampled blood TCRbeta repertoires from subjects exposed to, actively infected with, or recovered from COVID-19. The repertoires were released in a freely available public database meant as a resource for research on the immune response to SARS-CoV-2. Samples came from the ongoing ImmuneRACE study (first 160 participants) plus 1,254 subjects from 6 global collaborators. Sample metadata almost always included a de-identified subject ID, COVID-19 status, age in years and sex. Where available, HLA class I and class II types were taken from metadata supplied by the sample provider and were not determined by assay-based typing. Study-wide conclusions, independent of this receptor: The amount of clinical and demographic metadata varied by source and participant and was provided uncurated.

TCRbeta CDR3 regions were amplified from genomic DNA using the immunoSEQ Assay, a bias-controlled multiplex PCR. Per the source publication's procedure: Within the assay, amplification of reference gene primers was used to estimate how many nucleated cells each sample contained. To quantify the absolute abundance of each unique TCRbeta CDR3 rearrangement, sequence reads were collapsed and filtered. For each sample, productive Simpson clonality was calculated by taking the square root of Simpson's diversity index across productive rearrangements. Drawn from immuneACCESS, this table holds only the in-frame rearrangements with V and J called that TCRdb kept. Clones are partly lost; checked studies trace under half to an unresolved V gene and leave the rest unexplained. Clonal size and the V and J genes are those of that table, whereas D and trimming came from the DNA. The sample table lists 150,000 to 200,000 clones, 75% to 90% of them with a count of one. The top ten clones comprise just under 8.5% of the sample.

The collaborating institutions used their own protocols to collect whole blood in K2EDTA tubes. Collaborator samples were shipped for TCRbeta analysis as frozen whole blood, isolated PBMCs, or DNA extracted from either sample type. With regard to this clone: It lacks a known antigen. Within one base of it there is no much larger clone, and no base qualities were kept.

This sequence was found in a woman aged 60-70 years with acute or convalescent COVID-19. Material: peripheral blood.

The CDR3 reads as follows: CASSRTTGYYGYTF. The DNA sequence is given as TGCGCCAGCAGCCGGACGACAGGGTACTATGGCTACACCTTC. The sequence joins TRBV4-1 to TRBJ1-2; 7 nucleotides in the junction match TRBD1. Taken from the germline V gene, the CDR1 and CDR2 loops are MGHRA and YSYEKL. From V the trimming removes 4 bases and from J it removes 3 bases, while the gene matches leave 5 bases of the junction unaccounted for. The cysteine opens and the phenylalanine closes a CDR3 of 14 amino acids. The read is trimmed to its CDR3 DNA, 42 bases read in frame from base 1.